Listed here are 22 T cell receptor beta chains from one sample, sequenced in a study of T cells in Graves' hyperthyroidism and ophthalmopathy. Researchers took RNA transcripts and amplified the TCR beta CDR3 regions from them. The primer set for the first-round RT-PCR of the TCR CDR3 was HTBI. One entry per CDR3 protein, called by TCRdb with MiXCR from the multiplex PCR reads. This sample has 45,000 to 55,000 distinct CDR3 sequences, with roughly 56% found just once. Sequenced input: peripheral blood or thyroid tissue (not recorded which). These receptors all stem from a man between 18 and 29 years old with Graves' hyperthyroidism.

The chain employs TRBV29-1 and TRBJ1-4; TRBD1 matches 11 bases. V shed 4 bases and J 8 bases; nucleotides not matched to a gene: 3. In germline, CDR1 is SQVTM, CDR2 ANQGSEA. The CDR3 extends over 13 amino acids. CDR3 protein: CSVGTGGLEKLFF. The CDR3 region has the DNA TGCAGCGTTGGGACAGGGGGCCTCGAAAAACTGTTTTTT.

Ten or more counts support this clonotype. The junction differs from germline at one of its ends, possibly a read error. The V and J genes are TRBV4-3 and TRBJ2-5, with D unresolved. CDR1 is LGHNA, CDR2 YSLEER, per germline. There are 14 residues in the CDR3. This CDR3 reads CANSQEHPLETQYF. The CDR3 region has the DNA TGCGCCAACAGCCAAGAGCATCCCCTGGAGACCCAGTACTTC.

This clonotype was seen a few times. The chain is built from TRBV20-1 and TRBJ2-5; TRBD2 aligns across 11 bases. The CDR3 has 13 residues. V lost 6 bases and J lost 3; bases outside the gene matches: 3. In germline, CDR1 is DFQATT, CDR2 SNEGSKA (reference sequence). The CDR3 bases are TGCAGTGCCAGGGGACTAGCGGAAGAGACCCAGTACTTC. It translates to CSARGLAEETQYF.

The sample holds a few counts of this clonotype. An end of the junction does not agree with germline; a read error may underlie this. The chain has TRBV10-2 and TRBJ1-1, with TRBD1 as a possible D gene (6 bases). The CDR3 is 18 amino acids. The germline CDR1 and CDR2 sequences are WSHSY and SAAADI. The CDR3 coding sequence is TGTGCCAGCTCACCACCCAGGACAGTCCGGCTAATGAACACTGAAGCTTTCTTT. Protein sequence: CASSPPRTVRLMNTEAFF.

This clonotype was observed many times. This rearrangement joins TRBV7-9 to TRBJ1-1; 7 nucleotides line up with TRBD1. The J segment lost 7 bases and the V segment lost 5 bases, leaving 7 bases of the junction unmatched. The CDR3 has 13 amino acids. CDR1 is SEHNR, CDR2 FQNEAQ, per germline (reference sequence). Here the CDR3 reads CASSITGEIEAFF. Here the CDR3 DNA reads TGTGCCAGCAGCATAACAGGGGAAATTGAAGCTTTCTTT. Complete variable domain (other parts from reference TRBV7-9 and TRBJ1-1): DTGVSQNPRHKITKRGQNVTFRCDPISEHNRLYWYRQTLGQGPEFLTYFQNEAQLEKSRLLSDRFSAERPKGSFSTLEIQRTEQGDSAMYLCASSITGEIEAFFGQGTRLTVV.

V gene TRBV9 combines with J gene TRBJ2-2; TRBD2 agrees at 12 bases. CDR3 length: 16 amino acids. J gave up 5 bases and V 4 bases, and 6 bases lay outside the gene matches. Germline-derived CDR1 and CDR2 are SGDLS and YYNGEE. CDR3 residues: CASSLRTSGITGELFF. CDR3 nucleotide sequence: TGTGCCAGCAGCCTCCGGACTAGCGGGATAACCGGGGAGCTGTTTTTT.

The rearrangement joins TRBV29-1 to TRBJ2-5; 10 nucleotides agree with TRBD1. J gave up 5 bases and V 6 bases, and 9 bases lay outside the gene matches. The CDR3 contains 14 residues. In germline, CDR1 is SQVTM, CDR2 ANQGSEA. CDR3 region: CSVRDRGRSETQYF. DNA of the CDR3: TGCAGCGTGCGGGACAGGGGACGTTCCGAGACCCAGTACTTC.

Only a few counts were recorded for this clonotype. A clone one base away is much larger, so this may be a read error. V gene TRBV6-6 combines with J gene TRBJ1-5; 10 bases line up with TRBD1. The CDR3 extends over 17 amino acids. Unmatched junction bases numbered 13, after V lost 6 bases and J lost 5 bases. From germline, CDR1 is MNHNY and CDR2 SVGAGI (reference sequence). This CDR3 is CASSQGTGAMPDQPQHF. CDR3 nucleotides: TGTGCCAGCAGCCAGGGGACAGGGGCGATGCCTGATCAGCCCCAGCATTTT.

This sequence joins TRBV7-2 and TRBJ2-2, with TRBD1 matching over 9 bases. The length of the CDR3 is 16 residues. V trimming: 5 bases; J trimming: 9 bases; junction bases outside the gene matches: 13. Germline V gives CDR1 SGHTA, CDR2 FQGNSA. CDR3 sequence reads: CASSQDWDREEWELFF. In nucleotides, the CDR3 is TGTGCCAGCAGCCAAGATTGGGACAGGGAGGAGTGGGAGCTGTTTTTT.

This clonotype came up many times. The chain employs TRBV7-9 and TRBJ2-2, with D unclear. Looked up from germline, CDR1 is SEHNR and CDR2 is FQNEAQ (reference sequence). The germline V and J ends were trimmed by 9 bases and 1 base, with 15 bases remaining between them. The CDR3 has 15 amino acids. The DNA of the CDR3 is TGTGCCAGGTCCGCCCCCCTCGGGAACACCGGGGAGCTGTTTTTT. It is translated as CARSAPLGNTGELFF.

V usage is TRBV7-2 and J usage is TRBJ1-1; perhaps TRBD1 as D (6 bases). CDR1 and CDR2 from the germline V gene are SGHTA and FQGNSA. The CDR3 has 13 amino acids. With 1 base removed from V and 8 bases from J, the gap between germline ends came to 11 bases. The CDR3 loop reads CASSLGNRAEAFF. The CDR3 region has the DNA TGTGCCAGCAGCTTAGGAAACAGGGCAGAAGCTTTCTTT. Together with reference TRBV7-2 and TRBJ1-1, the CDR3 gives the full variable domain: GAGVSQSPSNKVTEKGKDVELRCDPISGHTALYWYRQSLGQGLEFLIYFQGNSAPDKSGLPSDRFSAERTGGSVSTLTIQRTQQEDSAVYLCASSLGNRAEAFFGQGTRLTVV.

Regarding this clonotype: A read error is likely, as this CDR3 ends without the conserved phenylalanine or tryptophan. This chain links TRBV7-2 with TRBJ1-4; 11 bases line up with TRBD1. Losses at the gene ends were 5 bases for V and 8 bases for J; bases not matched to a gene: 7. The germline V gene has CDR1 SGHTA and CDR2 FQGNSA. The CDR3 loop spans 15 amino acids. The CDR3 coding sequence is TGTGCCAGCAGCACCCGGGACAGGGGGGCGGAAAAACTGTTTCTT. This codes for CASSTRDRGAEKLFL.

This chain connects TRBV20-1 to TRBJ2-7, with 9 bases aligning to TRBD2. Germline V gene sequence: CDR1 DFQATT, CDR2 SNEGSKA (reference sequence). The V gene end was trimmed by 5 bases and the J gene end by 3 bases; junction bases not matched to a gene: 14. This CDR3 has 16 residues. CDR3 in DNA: TGCAGTGCTTCCGGGACTAGCCTGTCTTGGGGCTACGAGCAGTACTTC. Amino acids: CSASGTSLSWGYEQYF.

Here the CDR3 DNA reads TGTGCCAGCAGCGTAGGACAGCGAAATTCACCCCTCCACTTT. This codes for CASSVGQRNSPLHF. The chain carries TRBV9 and TRBJ1-6; D is perhaps TRBD1 (5 bases). The V end lost 0 bases, the J end lost 7 bases, and 8 bases lay between the germline ends. The CDR3 length is 14 residues. From germline, CDR1 is SGDLS and CDR2 YYNGEE.

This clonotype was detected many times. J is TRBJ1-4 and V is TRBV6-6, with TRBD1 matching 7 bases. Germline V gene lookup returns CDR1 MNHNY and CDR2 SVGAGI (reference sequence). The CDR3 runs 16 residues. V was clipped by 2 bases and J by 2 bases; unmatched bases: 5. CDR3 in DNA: TGTGCCAGCAGTTACGGGACAGAGCGGACTAATGAAAAACTGTTTTTT. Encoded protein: CASSYGTERTNEKLFF.

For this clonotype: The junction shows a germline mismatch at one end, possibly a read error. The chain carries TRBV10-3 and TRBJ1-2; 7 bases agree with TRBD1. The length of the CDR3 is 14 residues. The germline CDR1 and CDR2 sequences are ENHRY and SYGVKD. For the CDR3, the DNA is TGTGCCACCAGTGGCGAGACAGGGTTTTATGGCTACACCTTC. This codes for CATSGETGFYGYTF.

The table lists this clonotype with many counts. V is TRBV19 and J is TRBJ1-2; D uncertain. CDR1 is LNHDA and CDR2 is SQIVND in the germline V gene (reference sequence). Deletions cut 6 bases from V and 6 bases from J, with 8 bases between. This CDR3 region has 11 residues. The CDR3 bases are TGTGCCAGTAGGGCTACAAATGGCTACACCTTC. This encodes CASRATNGYTF.

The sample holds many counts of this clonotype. CDR3 region: CASSQDSGTSSYNSPLHF. CDR3 nucleotide sequence: TGCGCCAGCAGCCAAGATTCAGGAACGAGCTCCTATAATTCACCCCTCCACTTT. The rearrangement joins TRBV4-3 to TRBJ1-6; D uncertain. The CDR3 spans 18 residues. Germline CDR1 reads LGHNA; CDR2 reads YSLEER. V was clipped by 0 bases and J by 0 bases, with 12 bases between them.

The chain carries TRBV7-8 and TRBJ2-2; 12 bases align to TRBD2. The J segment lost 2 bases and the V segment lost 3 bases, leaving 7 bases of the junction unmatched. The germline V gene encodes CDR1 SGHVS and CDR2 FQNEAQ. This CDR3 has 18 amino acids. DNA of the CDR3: TGTGCCAGCAGCTTTCCGACTAGCGGGAGTTTTAACACCGGGGAGCTGTTTTTT. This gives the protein CASSFPTSGSFNTGELFF.

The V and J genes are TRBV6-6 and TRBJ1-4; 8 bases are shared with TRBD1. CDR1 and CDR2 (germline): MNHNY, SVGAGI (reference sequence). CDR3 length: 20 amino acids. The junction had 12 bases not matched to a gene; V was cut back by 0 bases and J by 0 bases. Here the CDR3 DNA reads TGTGCCAGCAGTTACTCCTGGACAGGGATTCGCAGGTCAACTAATGAAAAACTGTTTTTT. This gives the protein CASSYSWTGIRRSTNEKLFF.

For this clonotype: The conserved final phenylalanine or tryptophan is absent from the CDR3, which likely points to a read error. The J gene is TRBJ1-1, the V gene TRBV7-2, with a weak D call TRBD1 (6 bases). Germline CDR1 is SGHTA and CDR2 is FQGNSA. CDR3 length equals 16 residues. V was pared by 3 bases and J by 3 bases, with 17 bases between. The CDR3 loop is CASSLLPQGSDTEAFL. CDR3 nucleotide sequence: TGTGCCAGCAGCTTGTTGCCGCAGGGGTCGGACACTGAAGCTTTCCTT.

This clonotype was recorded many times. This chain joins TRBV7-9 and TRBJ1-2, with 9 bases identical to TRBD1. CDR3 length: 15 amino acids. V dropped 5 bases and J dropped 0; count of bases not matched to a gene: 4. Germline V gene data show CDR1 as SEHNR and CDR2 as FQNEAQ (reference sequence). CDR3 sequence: CASSMDRGTNYGYTF. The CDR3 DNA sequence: TGTGCCAGCAGCATGGACAGGGGCACTAACTATGGCTACACCTTC.